This T cell receptor beta chain derives from a study of blood T cell repertoires in COVID-19. The CDR3 is 13 residues long. Germline CDR1 SGHDN, CDR2 FVKESK. Deletions cut 2 bases from V and 3 bases from J, with 7 bases between. Sequenced by immunoSEQ multiplex PCR; TCRdb stores in-frame clones only, minus some. The data contain some 300,000 clones, 86% of them singletons. This receptor was obtained from a woman between 65 and 79 years old with COVID-19, enrolled during active disease. The chain employs TRBV14 and TRBJ1-2; TRBD1 might be the D (5 bases). The sequenced sample was peripheral blood. CDR3 sequence reads: CASSQQTDYGYTF. CDR3 DNA sequence: TGTGCCAGCAGCCAACAGACAGACTATGGCTACACCTTC.